One sample yielded the 12 T cell receptor beta chains listed below, sequenced in a study of neoadjuvant anti-PD-1 for oral cavity cancer. The protocol was immunoSEQ multiplex PCR, while the TCRdb copy is restricted to in-frame clones and leaves out a portion. The sample records 13,000 or so clones, 71% being singletons. Time point in this sample: after neoadjuvant nivolumab, at surgical resection. The input for sequencing was PBMCs, taken after nivolumab (anti-PD-1) treatment. The receptors shown here come from a person aged 40 to 85 with oral cavity squamous cell carcinoma.

The chain couples TRBV7-8 to TRBJ2-2; 10 bases agree with TRBD1. This CDR3 comprises 15 residues. Trimming took 6 bases from V and 3 from J; bases not matched to a gene: 4. Germline V gives CDR1 SGHVS, CDR2 FQNEAQ. CDR3 region: CASRPGQGYTGELFF. CDR3 sequence (DNA): TGTGCCAGCAGGCCGGGACAGGGGTACACCGGGGAGCTGTTTTTT.

This clone was seen a few times. This rearrangement joins TRBV30 to TRBJ1-1; 9 bases are shared with TRBD1. CDR1 is GTSNPN, CDR2 SVGIG, per germline (reference sequence). V gave up 5 bases and J gave up 4 bases; unmatched junction bases: 2. CDR3 size: 12 residues. The chain's CDR3 is CAWGQGITEAFF. The CDR3 bases are TGTGCCTGGGGACAGGGGATCACTGAAGCTTTCTTT. Together with reference TRBV30 and TRBJ1-1, the CDR3 gives the full variable domain: SQTIHQWPATLVQPVGSPLSLECTVEGTSNPNLYWYRQAAGRGLQLLFYSVGIGQISSEVPQNLSASRPQDRQFILSSKKLLLSDSGFYLCAWGQGITEAFFGQGTRLTVV.

The rearrangement joins TRBV28 to TRBJ1-1; D is undetermined. Germline CDR1 is MDHEN and CDR2 is SYDVKM. The CDR3 length is 10 residues. V was clipped by 11 bases and J by 1 base, with 5 bases between them. CDR3 in DNA: TGTGCCGTAGCGAACACTGAAGCTTTCTTT. Translation gives CAVANTEAFF.

This clone was recorded once. The gene calls are TRBV6-6 and TRBJ1-3; D ambiguous. The CDR3 is 13 residues long. Germline loops: CDR1 MNHNY, CDR2 SVGAGI (reference sequence). V lost 5 bases and J lost 0, with 5 bases in between. DNA for the CDR3: TGTGCCAGCAGTACCGGCTCTGGAAACACCATATATTTT. Amino acid sequence: CASSTGSGNTIYF.

This chain connects TRBV5-1 to TRBJ2-7; either TRBD1 or TRBD2 may fit D (5 bases each). The V gene's germline CDR1 is SGHRS and CDR2 YFSETQ. This CDR3 has 15 amino acids. V was cut by 0 bases and J by 2 bases, with 12 bases left in between. Here the CDR3 reads CASSLVPGATYEQYF. In nucleotides, the CDR3 is TGCGCCAGCAGCTTGGTTCCCGGGGCCACCTACGAGCAGTACTTC.

The table lists this clone with a few counts. The chain combines TRBV2 with TRBJ1-5; D is uncertain. Germline V gene lookup returns CDR1 SNHLY and CDR2 FYNNEI. CDR3 length: 15 residues. V gave up 5 bases and J gave up 0 bases, with 11 bases separating them. DNA of the CDR3: TGTGCCAGCAGTCGAGGGCCGAGTAGCAATCAGCCCCAGCATTTT. Protein: CASSRGPSSNQPQHF.

This chain uses TRBV7-6 with TRBJ2-3; TRBD1 agrees at 7 bases. The V gene's germline CDR1 is SGHVS and CDR2 FNYEAQ. CDR3 length equals 12 residues. V lost 5 bases to trimming and J lost 9 bases; unmatched junction nucleotides: 5. CDR3 loop: CASSPGGATQYF. The CDR3 DNA follows: TGTGCCAGCAGCCCAGGGGGTGCCACGCAGTATTTT.

This clone was detected only once. The chain uses TRBV28 and TRBJ1-5; 12 nucleotides agree with TRBD1. The CDR3 contains 16 residues. CDR1 MDHEN and CDR2 SYDVKM come from the germline V gene. The V gene end was trimmed by 5 bases and the J gene end by 5 bases; junction bases not matched to a gene: 7. The DNA for the CDR3 is TGTGCCAGCAGTAAACCGGGACAGGGGGCTGATCAGCCCCAGCATTTT. Its protein is CASSKPGQGADQPQHF.

This clone was found a few times. The CDR3 region has the DNA TGTGCCAGCAGTTACTCCCCCCTGGGTAATTCACCCCTCCACTTT. Encoded protein: CASSYSPLGNSPLHF. The rearrangement links TRBV6-5 to TRBJ1-6; D is ambiguous. V was clipped by 0 bases and J by 6 bases, with 9 bases between them. The V gene's germline CDR1 is MNHEY and CDR2 SVGAGI. The CDR3 extends over 15 amino acids.

The V call is TRBV5-1, the J call TRBJ1-3; TRBD1 matches at 7 bases. This CDR3 spans 17 amino acids. The J segment lost 0 bases and the V segment lost 3 bases, leaving 9 bases of the junction unmatched. Per the germline V gene, CDR1 is SGHRS and CDR2 is YFSETQ. CDR3 coding DNA: TGCGCCAGCAGCTCTTACAGGGGTGGGAACTCTGGAAACACCATATATTTT. Its translation is CASSSYRGGNSGNTIYF. The full variable domain, in which reference TRBV5-1 and TRBJ1-3 provide the parts outside the CDR3, is KAGVTQTPRYLIKTRGQQVTLSCSPISGHRSVSWYQQTPGQGLQFLFEYFSETQRNKGNFPGRFSGRQFSNSRSEMNVSTLELGDSALYLCASSSYRGGNSGNTIYFGEGSWLTVV.

This clone appeared once. J is TRBJ2-1 and V is TRBV27; D might be TRBD1 or TRBD2, each matching 5 bases. The V gene's germline CDR1 is MNHEY and CDR2 SMNVEV (reference sequence). Trimming took 4 bases from V and 0 from J, leaving 16 bases between them. The CDR3 loop spans 17 amino acids. This CDR3 reads CASSSIRDVSSYNEQFF. CDR3 sequence (DNA): TGTGCCAGCAGTTCCATAAGGGACGTAAGCTCCTACAATGAGCAGTTCTTC.

This clone has only a few counts. The V gene is TRBV18, the J gene TRBJ2-7; the D gene is possibly TRBD2 (5 bases). CDR3 length: 13 amino acids. CDR1 is KGHSH, CDR2 LQKENI, per germline. V dropped 2 bases and J dropped 4 bases, with 9 bases sitting between them. The CDR3 loop reads CASSPGRPYEQYF. As DNA, the CDR3 is TGTGCCAGCTCACCAGGGAGACCGTACGAGCAGTACTTC.